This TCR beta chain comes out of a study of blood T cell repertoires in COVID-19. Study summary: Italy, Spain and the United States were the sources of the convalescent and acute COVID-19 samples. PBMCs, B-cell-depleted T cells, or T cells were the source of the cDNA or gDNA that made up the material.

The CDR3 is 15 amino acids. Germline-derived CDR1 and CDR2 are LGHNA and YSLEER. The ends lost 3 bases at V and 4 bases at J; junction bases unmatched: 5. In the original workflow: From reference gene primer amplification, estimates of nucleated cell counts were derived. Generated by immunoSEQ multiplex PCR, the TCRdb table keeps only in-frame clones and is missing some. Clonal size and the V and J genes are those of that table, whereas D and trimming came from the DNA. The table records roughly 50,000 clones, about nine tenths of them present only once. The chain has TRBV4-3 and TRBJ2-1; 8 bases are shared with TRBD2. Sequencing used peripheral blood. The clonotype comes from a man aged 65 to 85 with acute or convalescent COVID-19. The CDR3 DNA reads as TGCGCCAGCAGCCAGACCGGGACTAGGTACAATGAGCAGTTCTTC. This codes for CASSQTGTRYNEQFF.